The clone carrying this T cell receptor (beta chain) has a count of ten or more. Time point in this sample: newly diagnosed GD, antithyroid drugs for less than 3 months. From RNA extracted from PBMCs, the TCR library was made. In germline, CDR1 is SNHLY, CDR2 FYNNEI. The CDR3 has 13 residues. The ends were cut back, 5 bases at V and 0 bases at J, with 7 bases in the middle. Combining iRepertoire HTBI primers with Arm-PCR of CDR3 regions, the authors built TCR beta libraries. TCRdb recomputed calls from the multiplex PCR reads with MiXCR, one row per CDR3 protein. In the table there are about 430,000 distinct CDR3 sequences, 15% of which are singletons. This record comes from a study of regulatory T cells in long-lasting Graves disease. Study in general: Antithyroid drug exposure in newly diagnosed Graves' patients had lasted under 3 months.

The same data also went into a second study, on T cells in Graves' hyperthyroidism and ophthalmopathy.

The material sequenced was peripheral blood mononuclear cells (PBMCs), taken at new diagnosis, from a patient treated with antithyroid drugs. The receptor was derived from a woman aged 35 to 49 with Graves disease. The rearrangement joins TRBV2 to TRBJ1-1, with D hard to call. CDR3 residues: CASSIYMNTEAFF. The CDR3 DNA reads TGTGCCAGCAGTATATACATGAACACTGAAGCTTTCTTT.